A single TCR beta chain is shown here with its context. Its antigen is undetermined. Trimming pared 5 bases from V and 2 bases from J, leaving 9 bases between. CDR1 and CDR2 (germline): SNHLY, FYNNEI. CDR3 length equals 13 residues. Sequencing used immunoSEQ multiplex PCR; TCRdb keeps in-frame clones, though not all of them. The table shows approximately 180,000 clones, with roughly 93% occurring only once. This entry is derived from a study of T cell responses to AZD1222 COVID-19 vaccine. The study, taken as a whole, reports: Most donors were white British, females outnumbered males, and clonal diversity was possibly underestimated.

The receptor comes from an adult who received the MenACWY meningococcal vaccine as a control. The material sequenced was peripheral blood, taken 28 days after the second dose of the MenACWY control vaccine. The rearrangement uses TRBV2 and TRBJ1-2; tentative D call: TRBD1 (5 bases). CDR3 protein: CASSLDSNYGYTF. For the CDR3, the DNA is TGTGCCAGCAGTCTCGACAGCAACTATGGCTACACCTTC.